This TCR beta chain was obtained from a study of PD-1 blockade in classical Hodgkin lymphoma. All patients experienced relapse after autologous stem cell transplantation, and brentuximab vedotin exposure was variable. By magnetic negative selection, CD4+ T cells were purified from thawed PBMCs. Between the trimmed V and J ends, which lost 1 base and 8 bases, there was a span of 11 bases. The CDR3 has 14 residues. The germline V gene has CDR1 KGHSH and CDR2 LQKENI. Using immunoSEQ multiplex PCR, the repertoire was profiled, and TCRdb retains in-frame clones only, with some absent. The sample yields more than 25,000 clones, 85% seen once.

Source: CD4+ T cells from blood, taken at baseline. This chain connects TRBV18 to TRBJ1-4; D gene uncertain. This receptor was identified in a human donor with classical Hodgkin lymphoma. CDR3 bases: TGTGCCAGCTCACCACTGACCCCGAGGGAAAAACTGTTTTTT. It specifies CASSPLTPREKLFF.